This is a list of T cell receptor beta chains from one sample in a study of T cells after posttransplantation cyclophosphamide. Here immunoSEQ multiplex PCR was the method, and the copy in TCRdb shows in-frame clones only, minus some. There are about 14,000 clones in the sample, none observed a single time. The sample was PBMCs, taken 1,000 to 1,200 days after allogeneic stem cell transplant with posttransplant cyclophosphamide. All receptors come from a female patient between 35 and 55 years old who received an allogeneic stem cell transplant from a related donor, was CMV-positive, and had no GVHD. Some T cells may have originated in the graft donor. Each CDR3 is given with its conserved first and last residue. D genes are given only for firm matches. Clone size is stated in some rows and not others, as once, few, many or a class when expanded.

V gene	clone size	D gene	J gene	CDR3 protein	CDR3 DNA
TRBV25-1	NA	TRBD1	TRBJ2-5	CASCETGQSGETQYF	TGTGCCAGCTGCGAAACGGGACAGTCCGGAGAGACCCAGTACTTC
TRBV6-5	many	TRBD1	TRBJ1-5	CASGPRGREMTPQHF	TGTGCCAGCGGACCAAGGGGGCGGGAAATGACGCCCCAGCATTTT
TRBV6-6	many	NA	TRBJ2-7	CASRISSDYEQYF	TGTGCCAGCAGAATCTCCTCAGACTACGAGCAGTACTTC
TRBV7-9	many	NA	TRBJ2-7	CASGSGILSYEQYF	TGTGCCAGCGGTTCCGGGATTCTCTCCTACGAGCAGTACTTC
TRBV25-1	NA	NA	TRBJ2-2	CASSGWGAGELFF	TGTGCCAGCAGTGGTTGGGGGGCCGGGGAGCTGTTTTTT
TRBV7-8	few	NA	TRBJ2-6	CASSHGPTDLRLGANVLTF	TGTGCCAGCAGCCACGGGCCGACAGACCTTCGACTGGGGGCCAACGTCCTGACTTTC
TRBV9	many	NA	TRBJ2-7	CASSSQGGEQYF	TGTGCCAGCAGCTCCCAGGGGGGCGAGCAGTACTTC
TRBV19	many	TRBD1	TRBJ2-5	CASSPGQGAAQYF	TGTGCCAGTAGTCCAGGACAGGGGGCGGCCCAGTACTTC
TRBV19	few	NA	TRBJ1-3	CASSIPGDAILYF	TGTGCCAGTAGTATCCCCGGGGATGCCATCCTATATTTT
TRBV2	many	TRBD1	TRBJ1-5	CASKGQAYDSNQPQHF	TGTGCCAGCAAGGGACAGGCTTATGATAGCAATCAGCCCCAGCATTTT
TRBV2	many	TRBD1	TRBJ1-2	CASVQGANNYGYTF	TGTGCCAGCGTTCAGGGGGCGAATAACTATGGCTACACCTTC
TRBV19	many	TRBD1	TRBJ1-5	CASSIPGQGARQPQHF	TGTGCCAGTAGTATTCCGGGACAGGGGGCGAGGCAGCCCCAGCATTTT
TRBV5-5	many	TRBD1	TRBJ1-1	CASMRDRVDGAISAFF	TGTGCCAGCATGAGGGACAGGGTAGATGGTGCAATTTCGGCTTTCTTT
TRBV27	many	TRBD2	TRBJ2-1	CASSFRTSGVYNEQFF	TGTGCCAGCAGTTTCCGGACTAGCGGGGTCTACAATGAGCAGTTCTTC
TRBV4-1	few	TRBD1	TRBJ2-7	CASSQSTGGRSYEQYF	TGCGCCAGCAGCCAGAGCACAGGGGGCCGGTCCTACGAGCAGTACTTC
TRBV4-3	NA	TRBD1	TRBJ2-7	CASSQDASGGRSYEQYF	TGCGCCAGCAGCCAAGATGCTTCAGGGGGCAGGAGCTACGAGCAGTACTTC
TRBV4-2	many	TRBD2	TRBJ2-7	CASSRSGGVYEQYF	TGTGCCAGCAGTCGTAGCGGGGGGGTGTACGAGCAGTACTTC
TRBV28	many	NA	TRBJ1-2	CASSSTGNPNYGYTF	TGTGCCAGCAGCTCTACAGGGAACCCGAACTATGGCTACACCTTC
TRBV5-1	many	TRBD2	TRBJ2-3	CASSSGGDTQYF	TGCGCCAGCAGCTCGGGGGGGGATACGCAGTATTTT
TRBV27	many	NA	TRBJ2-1	CASMAGIYNEQFF	TGTGCCAGCATGGCGGGGATCTACAATGAGCAGTTCTTC